The clone carrying this TCR beta chain was detected only a few times. What it recognizes is unknown. Looked up from germline, CDR1 is DFQATT and CDR2 is SNEGSKA (reference sequence). The CDR3 has 12 amino acids. V gave up 6 bases and J gave up 3 bases; unmatched junction bases: 5. The data were obtained in a study of identical twins. cDNA carried unique molecular identifiers, and a universal primer site was added by template switching. In TCRdb, the 5' RACE reads were re-called with MiXCR into one record per CDR3 protein. This sample has more than 1.5 million distinct CDR3 sequences, with about 31% found just once. General study points: Zero-insertion analyses might be partly confounded by invariant T cells like MAIT and iNKT. Memory repertoires showed no such pattern, whereas abundant cord blood beta clonotypes carried fewer insertions.

The source of this sequence is a newborn girl in good health. The sequenced material came from cord blood. This chain uses TRBV20-1 with TRBJ2-7; TRBD2 aligns across 7 bases. The CDR3 reads CSALGLDYEQYF. The DNA of the CDR3 is TGCAGTGCCCTCGGACTAGACTACGAGCAGTACTTC.